This TCR beta chain was observed in a study of cytomegalovirus exposure and HLA in healthy donors (dated by TCRdb to 2017 to 2019). Broadly, across the study: An earlier analysis of approximately 550 of the donors reported approximately 290 Gb of sequence data and some 120 million unique TCR beta sequences from roughly 180 million T cells. About 320 gigabases of sequencing data and roughly 90 million unique TCR sequences were included in an early release covering roughly 600 HLA-typed donors. Of the roughly 430 genotyped donors, roughly 85% fell in the genetic ancestry cluster associated with self-reported Caucasian donors. The aim of the study was to test whether cataloging public T cell receptors could identify signatures of past pathogen exposure. Using immunosequencing, the study profiled T cell repertoires from 666 subjects and related those repertoires to cytomegalovirus serostatus. In addition to the first cohort of 666 subjects, a separate validation cohort of approximately 120 different subjects was used. High-throughput TCR immunosequencing, statistical association of individual TCRs with disease status, and machine learning were combined to predict cytomegalovirus infection status. In a later analysis, previously published TCR beta repertoires from more than 500 donors were re-analyzed and high-resolution HLA genotyping was added so that TCR occurrence patterns could be studied. Rather than using new phenotypic data, the later analysis identified candidate immune exposures from TCR beta sequences and from how often those sequences occurred across donors. To decide whether each TCR beta V gene segment behaved as functional or pseudogenic, an earlier analysis of fewer than 750 of the donors relied on high-throughput TCR beta sequencing. Donor age, sex, ethnicity and CMV serostatus were compiled alongside the repertoire data. A later genetic analysis took genome-wide SNP genotypes for about three fifths of the 666 donors and used that subset as a discovery cohort. Every discovery cohort repertoire had been produced on one sequencing platform. Class I and class II HLA loci were covered by the typing at four-digit resolution. Typing coverage differed by locus: A, B, C, DRB1 and DQB1 were typed in about 620-640 donors, DQA1 in about 500, DPA1 in some 600, and DPB1 in 450 to 490. Roughly five DR-DQ haplotypes were treated as single units for association and clustering because of strong linkage in the cohort. Across around 400 genotyped donors of the cohort, an average of approximately 240,000 unique TCR beta nucleotide sequences per donor were sequenced, and approximately 17% of those sequences were non-productive. What the work shows at the level of the full study, not this receptor alone: In a later analysis, several top co-occurrence clusters were reported to appear linked to parvovirus B19, influenza, CMV and Epstein-Barr virus. Some IMGT-functional V segments, including TRBV6-2 and TRBV6-3, could not be distinguished by the 87-base-pair reads and were therefore excluded. A group of highly shared sequence variants was considered likely to be a technical artifact of the sequencing pipeline. This cohort had only TCR beta chains sequenced, and the lack of alpha or paired-chain data limited which features could be detected. Roughly uniform sequencing depth across donors was assumed in presence/absence analyses, although this assumption may not hold. A further reported finding was that TCR beta sequences accurately predicted the HLA-A and HLA-B alleles for most subjects in the first cohort. Cytomegalovirus status was reported to be diagnosed by the classifier with high specificity and sensitivity in both the original and validation cohorts. Specific HLA alleles were associated with over 15,000 TCR beta sequences at a false discovery rate of 0.05 in a later analysis. It was suggested by the authors that the approach could potentially be generalized to other disease states and immunological phenotypes. Compared with the approximately 710-donor mean, donors in an Asian-associated ancestry cluster had fewer N-insertions in productive TCRs, according to a later genetic analysis. Because HLA typing was missing for some donors at each locus, association tests included only the typed subset. V-gene and J-gene trimming of TCR beta chains was associated with a missense DCLRE1C variant in a later genetic analysis, and the association was replicated in an independent cohort. A later analysis found that HLA-associated TCR beta chains were more clonally expanded and had lower generation probabilities than equally common non-associated chains. Assigning TCR associations to individual alleles was difficult when HLA alleles, especially DR and DQ, strongly co-occurred. Most CMV-associated TCR beta chains appeared to be HLA-restricted in a later analysis, and the HLA associations seemed to be driven largely by CMV exposure. In the study, around 150 TCR beta chains were listed as associated with cytomegalovirus. Linkage disequilibrium might explain the correlated functional status among segregating V segments, but an unknown experimental factor could not be ruled out. The earlier analysis of 587 of the donors excluded around 17 rarely observed V segments, including chromosome 9 orphons, because counts were too low. Immune exposure information for the cohort was limited to CMV serostatus. In an earlier analysis of some 540 of the donors, most TCR beta V segments appeared in productive rearrangements about 90% or about 30% of the time, broadly matching IMGT annotations. Most TCR sequences were seen in very few donors, while some public TCRs were found in many individuals. According to a later analysis, TCR association rates differed among HLA loci, with DRB1 alleles showing the most associated TCRs and HLA-C alleles showing the fewest. A few of the identified cytomegalovirus-associated TCR beta chains were confirmed in vitro to be specific for cytomegalovirus antigens.

In total, approximately 690 healthy bone marrow donors made up the cohort. At the time of sampling, every cohort member was nominally healthy, though immune exposures that went unrecorded were likely present. The donor was CMV seronegative and was included in the group of a few hundred seronegative cohort members. Each donor provided a peripheral blood sample, and peripheral blood mononuclear cells were used for TCR beta sequencing. The Qiagen DNeasy Blood Extraction Kit was used to extract genomic DNA from the blood cell samples. The sample holds a few counts of this clone. Its antigen remains undetermined. Base qualities were left out, and no much larger clone turns up one base away. Receptor amplification or capture employed the immunoSEQ multiplex PCR assay. For the multiplex PCR, a mixture combining 60 forward primers for TCR Vbeta segments and 13 reverse primers for TCR Jbeta segments was used. The CDR3 region of rearranged TCR beta genes was amplified from genomic DNA with a multiplex PCR assay. Amplified TCR beta libraries were sequenced as 87-base-pair reads on the Illumina HiSeq System. The published analysis was carried out like this. Across the 700 or so repertoires, a later analysis counted 78 million or so unique TCR beta chains, 9 million to 14 million of which were shared by at least two donors. Raw reads were error-corrected and collapsed into unique sequences with a nearest-neighbor algorithm that merged closely related sequences to remove PCR and sequencing errors. CDR3 sequences were aligned to IMGT reference sequences to assign V, D and J gene segments. For a sequence to be retained, at least a six-nucleotide match to both a V gene segment and a J gene segment was required. Rearrangements were classified as productive when the CDR3 lacked stop codons and remained in frame with V and J, and all other rearrangements were classified as non-productive. Following IMGT convention, CDR3 was defined as the stretch from the second conserved V-encoded cysteine to the conserved J-encoded phenylalanine. The earlier analysis of approximately 500 of the donors excluded sequences that lacked an unambiguous match to a single V gene segment. In an earlier analysis of several hundred of the donors, V segments were called functional above 56.7% productive rearrangements and were called segregating when the between-donor standard deviation exceeded 5%. To diagnose cytomegalovirus status from the catalog of TCR beta chain sequences, a statistical classification framework was built. In a later analysis, V and J genes were assigned by comparing TCR nucleotide sequences against IMGT/GENE-DB human TR gene sequences. A later analysis assigned CDR3 sequences and most-parsimonious VDJ recombination scenarios with the TCRdist pipeline. In a later analysis, each TCR beta chain was defined by its CDR3 amino acid sequence together with its V-gene family, and reads lacking a unique V-gene family were excluded. As a way to deal with suspected cross-contamination and a sequencing artifact, a later analysis dropped approximately 590 nucleotide sequences that were highly shared and had low generation probability. For each public chain, a later analysis derived a clonal expansion index from normalized ranks of inferred template counts within each repertoire. In a later analysis, generation probabilities were computed using a VDJ recombination model fitted to out-of-frame rearrangements, and the results were checked against IGoR. A later analysis scored TCR-TCR, TCR-HLA and TCR-CMV co-occurrence with hypergeometric tests, applying a repertoire-size bias correction to TCR pairs. False discovery rates were estimated in a later analysis by permuting HLA or CMV assignments 20 times. A later analysis grouped co-occurring TCRs with DBSCAN, adding TCRdist sequence similarity when clustering within HLA-allele-positive subsets. Co-occurrence clustering excluded repertoires with fewer than 30,000 or more than 120,000 public chains, plus five with anomalous nucleotide sharing. TCRdb carries this immuneACCESS record with in-frame sequences only. Its versions omit some clonotypes, under half of them owing to an unresolved V gene in the studies checked, with the rest unexplained. V and J calls and clone size come straight from that table; D and trimming were deduced from the DNA. The sample table contains 100,000 to 150,000 clones; only one count was recorded for roughly four fifths of them. Roughly 1.8% of the sample comes from the top ten.

As encoded in the germline V gene, CDR1 is MNHEY while CDR2 is SVGAGI. The germline V and J ends show losses of 10 bases and 1 base respectively, and no gene match explains 9 bases of the junction. The CDR3 has 15 amino acids, counting the end cysteine and phenylalanine. CDR3 DNA only is kept here, 45 bases in frame from base 1. The sequencing input was PBMCs. Recombination joined TRBV6-5 with TRBJ1-5; 8 middle bases align to TRBD1. The source of this sequence is a man aged 18-30 years in good health and CMV-seronegative. The DNA is as follows: TGTGCCACCTCGGGAGACAGGGGAAGCAATCAGCCCCAGCATTTT. This sequence encodes CATSGDRGSNQPQHF.